A single sample is the source of the 22 T cell receptor beta chains below, sequenced in a study of control samples from healthy donors and cancer patients. Method: immunoSEQ multiplex PCR; TCRdb's copy keeps in-frame clones and lacks some. Of about 83,000 clones listed, 90% to 95% were seen once; the top ten hold 15% to 17%. The sample comprised blood. The source of these receptors is a man aged 25-45 years in good health.

This chain uses TRBV18 with TRBJ1-1; 9 positions agree with TRBD1. V lost 6 bases and J lost 5; bases outside the gene matches: 7. The germline CDR1 and CDR2 sequences are KGHSH and LQKENI. The CDR3 extends over 14 amino acids. CDR3: CASSLGQGGTEAFF. The CDR3 coding sequence is TGTGCCAGCTCCTTGGGACAGGGTGGGACTGAAGCTTTCTTT.

The V call is TRBV7-3, the J call TRBJ2-7; TRBD2 agrees at 8 bases. V gave up 3 bases and J gave up 2 bases; unmatched junction bases: 3. This CDR3 is built from 14 residues. The germline gives CDR1 SGHTA, CDR2 FQGTGA. Here the CDR3 reads CASSFGGAAYEQYF. CDR3 nucleotides: TGTGCCAGCAGCTTCGGGGGGGCCGCCTACGAGCAGTACTTC.

The J gene is TRBJ1-2, the V gene TRBV20-1, with 10 bases that match TRBD1. CDR1 is DFQATT and CDR2 is SNEGSKA in the germline V gene (reference sequence). This CDR3 contains 11 residues. The DNA of the CDR3 is TGCGGCGGACAGGGGGTCTATGGCTACACCTTC. Translation: CGGQGVYGYTF.

This chain uses TRBV7-8 with TRBJ1-1, with 9 bases aligning to TRBD1. Germline CDR1 and CDR2: SGHVS and FQNEAQ. The V gene end was trimmed by 3 bases and the J gene end by 0 bases; junction bases not matched to a gene: 2. The length of the CDR3 is 15 residues. The CDR3 sequence is CASSFGQGLNTEAFF. The CDR3 nucleotides read TGTGCCAGCAGCTTCGGACAGGGGCTGAACACTGAAGCTTTCTTT.

This clone is a singleton in its sample. The chain combines TRBV5-5 with TRBJ2-7; TRBD1 agrees at 10 bases. Germline V gene sequence: CDR1 SGHKS, CDR2 YYEKEE (reference sequence). Trimming cost V 0 bases and J 2 bases; bases outside gene matches: 5. The CDR3 covers 16 residues. The CDR3 region is CASSLAWTGGTYEQYF. The CDR3 DNA reads as TGTGCCAGCAGCTTGGCCTGGACAGGGGGAACCTACGAGCAGTACTTC.

This chain joins TRBV28 and TRBJ1-1, with a tentative D call TRBD1 (6 bases). Deletions cut 6 bases from V and 3 bases from J, with 11 bases between. The CDR3 covers 13 residues. Germline CDR1 reads MDHEN; CDR2 reads SYDVKM. The CDR3 DNA reads as TGTGCCAGCAGCTACAGGGCGGACACTGAAGCTTTCTTT. Translation gives CASSYRADTEAFF.

The chain links TRBV11-2 to TRBJ2-7; weak D call: TRBD2 (6 bases). Trimming removed 5 bases from V and 1 base from J, with 18 bases in between. The CDR3 is 16 amino acids. Germline assignment: CDR1 SGHAT and CDR2 FQNNGV. CDR3 nucleotides: TGTGCCAGCAGCCCTCGAGGGTCTAGCGATTCCTACGAGCAGTACTTC. Its protein product is CASSPRGSSDSYEQYF.

This chain connects TRBV12-3 or TRBV12-4 to TRBJ2-5; unclear D gene. V was shortened by 7 bases and J by 5 bases, with 11 bases between the two germline ends. This CDR3 comprises 12 residues. CDR3 DNA sequence: TGTGCCAGCACCAACCTGCGGGAGACCCAGTACTTC. Translated: CASTNLRETQYF.

The rearrangement uses TRBV5-8 and TRBJ2-5, with D perhaps TRBD1 (7 bases). Germline V lookup: CDR1 SGHTS, CDR2 YDEGEE. CDR3 length equals 15 residues. The V gene lost 5 bases and the J gene lost 4 bases, with 18 bases spanning the gap. For the CDR3, the DNA is TGTGCCAGCAGGGAGGGGACAGTGGATGGAGAGACCCAGTACTTC. Its protein product is CASREGTVDGETQYF.

V usage is TRBV4-3 and J usage is TRBJ2-7, with TRBD1 as a possible D gene (6 bases). Trimming took off 2 bases at V and 2 bases at J, with 13 bases between the two ends. CDR1 LGHNA and CDR2 YSLEER come from the germline V gene. The CDR3 is made up of 15 amino acids. CDR3 coding DNA: TGCGCCAGCAGCCAATCGACAGGAGCCGCCTACGAGCAGTACTTC. Encoded protein: CASSQSTGAAYEQYF.

The chain carries TRBV30 and TRBJ2-2; 8 nucleotides agree with TRBD1. The trim removed 3 bases at V and 5 bases at J, leaving 11 bases unmatched. The CDR3 spans 16 residues. Germline values: CDR1 GTSNPN, CDR2 SVGIG (reference sequence). CDR3 DNA: TGTGCCTGGAGGATTCGGGCAGGGGGCATGACCGGGGAGCTGTTTTTT. Protein product: CAWRIRAGGMTGELFF.

DNA for the CDR3: TGCGCCAGCAGCTTGGCGGGGGGTAACATGAACACTGAAGCTTTCTTT. This translates into CASSLAGGNMNTEAFF. The rearrangement links TRBV5-1 to TRBJ1-1, with D perhaps matching TRBD1 (5 bases). Trimming took 0 bases from V and 0 from J, leaving 12 bases between them. Germline V gives CDR1 SGHRS, CDR2 YFSETQ. The CDR3 has 16 residues.

The rearrangement uses TRBV4-1 and TRBJ1-6, with D possibly TRBD1 on 5 matching bases. V shed 4 bases and J shed 6 bases, with 16 bases lying between them. CDR1 and CDR2 from the germline V gene are MGHRA and YSYEKL. The CDR3 spans 16 residues. Here the CDR3 DNA reads TGCGCCAGCAGCCTCCGGGGGAGGGAGAGTAATTCACCCCTCCACTTT. Its translation: CASSLRGRESNSPLHF.

The chain recombines TRBV28 with TRBJ2-5, with D possibly called TRBD1 or TRBD2 (5 bases each). The germline CDR1 and CDR2 sequences are MDHEN and SYDVKM. V was trimmed by 6 bases and J by 5 bases, leaving 19 bases between them. The CDR3 spans 15 residues. CDR3 in amino acids: CASSLAGTRGETQYF. The CDR3 nucleotides are TGTGCCAGCAGCCTGGCCGGGACCCGAGGGGAGACCCAGTACTTC.

The chain combines TRBV19 with TRBJ2-7; 8 bases are shared with TRBD2. V was clipped by 6 bases and J by 0 bases; unmatched bases: 7. The germline CDR1 and CDR2 sequences are LNHDA and SQIVND (reference sequence). This CDR3 comprises 15 residues. CDR3 loop: CASRQSGSGSYEQYF. CDR3 sequence (DNA): TGTGCCAGTAGACAGAGCGGGAGTGGCTCCTACGAGCAGTACTTC.

V gene TRBV14 combines with J gene TRBJ2-7; no firm D call. Trimming removed 3 bases at V and 7 bases at J, with 13 bases between. Germline CDR1 and CDR2: SGHDN and FVKESK. This CDR3 spans 13 amino acids. CDR3 bases: TGTGCCAGCAGCCAGAACAGTCTGAGGGAGCAGTACTTC. This translates into CASSQNSLREQYF.

This chain joins TRBV5-6 and TRBJ2-7; D may match TRBD1 or TRBD2 (5 bases each). The V end was cut by 0 bases, the J end by 0 bases, with 13 bases between. The CDR3 is 16 residues long. The V gene's germline CDR1 is SGHDT and CDR2 YYEEEE. The CDR3 spells CASSLAGTESSYEQYF. CDR3 DNA sequence: TGTGCCAGCAGCTTGGCCGGGACCGAGAGCTCCTACGAGCAGTACTTC.

The chain is built from TRBV7-9 and TRBJ1-1; D remains unclear. Germline V lookup: CDR1 SEHNR, CDR2 FQNEAQ (reference sequence). This CDR3 is built from 13 residues. Trimming stripped 0 bases from V and 10 bases from J, with 12 bases between. CDR3 in amino acids: CASSLARVGSAFF. CDR3 DNA: TGTGCCAGCAGCTTAGCTCGGGTAGGCTCAGCTTTCTTT.

V and J are TRBV3-1 (or the pseudogene TRBV3-2) and TRBJ1-1; D remains ambiguous. Trimming removed 3 bases from V and 0 bases from J, with 5 bases in between. CDR1 and CDR2 from the germline V gene are LGHDT and YNNKEL (reference sequence). The CDR3 contains 13 residues. CDR3 in DNA: TGTGCCAGCAGCCAGAGAGTGAACACTGAAGCTTTCTTT. This encodes CASSQRVNTEAFF.

This chain joins TRBV28 and TRBJ2-7; D ambiguous. V lost 6 bases, J lost 3 bases, and 9 bases lay in between. Germline CDR1 reads MDHEN; CDR2 reads SYDVKM. The CDR3 runs to 12 residues. CDR3 sequence: CASSTVLYEQYF. CDR3 nucleotides: TGTGCCAGCAGCACGGTCCTCTACGAGCAGTACTTC.

This chain connects TRBV27 to TRBJ2-6; 12 bases agree with TRBD2. This CDR3 contains 16 residues. The junction had 0 bases not matched to a gene; V was cut back by 6 bases and J by 0 bases. Germline values: CDR1 MNHEY, CDR2 SMNVEV (reference sequence). CDR3 residues: CASRLAGGSGANVLTF. The CDR3 DNA is TGTGCCAGCAGACTAGCGGGGGGCTCTGGGGCCAACGTCCTGACTTTC.

The genes are TRBV4-1 and TRBJ2-5, with 8 bases aligning to TRBD2. The CDR3 sequence is 20 residues long. Germline V gives CDR1 MGHRA, CDR2 YSYEKL. The V segment lost 3 bases and the J segment 4 bases; nucleotides outside the gene matches: 22. The CDR3 DNA follows: TGCGCCAGCAGCCATAAGAAAGGACTAGCCTACCAGGGGAGTTCAGAGACCCAGTACTTC. Its protein product is CASSHKKGLAYQGSSETQYF.